These 16 T cell receptor beta chains were all obtained from the same sample, sequenced in a study of CD8 T cells in ankylosing spondylitis. Notes on the study in general: Characteristic, it appeared, of ankylosing spondylitis blood was a TCR beta motif of eight highly homologous variants.

Via MiXCR, TCRdb re-called the 5' RACE reads, giving one row per CDR3 protein. This sample carries approximately 440,000 distinct CDR3 sequences, 17% of them seen once, and the ten largest clones take around 0.92%. No antigen has been assigned to these receptors. Specimen: blood, either unsorted or a sorted T cell fraction (not recorded which). The receptors come from a male donor with ankylosing spondylitis.

V is TRBV5-1 and J is TRBJ1-1; D is possibly TRBD1 (5 bases). Germline V gene sequence: CDR1 SGHRS, CDR2 YFSETQ. CDR3 length: 15 amino acids. V dropped 1 base and J dropped 5 bases, with 15 bases sitting between them. The CDR3 here is CASSLRGEGWTEAFF. The CDR3 nucleotides are TGCGCCAGCAGCTTGCGGGGGGAGGGTTGGACTGAAGCTTTCTTT.

The chain links TRBV9 to TRBJ1-1; D perhaps matches TRBD1 (5 bases). Trimming pared 0 bases from V and 1 base from J, leaving 13 bases between. CDR1 and CDR2 (germline): SGDLS, YYNGEE. CDR3 length: 16 amino acids. CDR3 bases: TGTGCCAGCAGCGTAGATTCGGGACCGAGGAACACTGAAGCTTTCTTT. This sequence encodes CASSVDSGPRNTEAFF.

This clonotype showed up just a few times. The chain links TRBV5-6 to TRBJ2-7, with D perhaps TRBD2 (5 bases). Germline CDR1 reads SGHDT; CDR2 reads YYEEEE. The CDR3 covers 15 residues. Trimming cost V 1 base and J 2 bases, with 13 bases left between them. In nucleotides, the CDR3 is TGTGCCAGCAGCTTGTTCCAGCGGTTTCCCTACGAGCAGTACTTC. Translation gives CASSLFQRFPYEQYF. Full variable domain (remainder filled in from reference TRBV5-6 and TRBJ2-7): DAGVTQSPTHLIKTRGQQVTLRCSPKSGHDTVSWYQQALGQGPQFIFQYYEEEERQRGNFPDRFSGHQFPNYSSELNVNALLLGDSALYLCASSLFQRFPYEQYFGPGTRLTVT.

This clonotype was counted between two and nine times. This chain joins TRBV20-1 and TRBJ2-1, with D tentatively TRBD2 (6 bases). Deletions cut 6 bases from V and 5 bases from J, with 23 bases between. Germline CDR1 and CDR2: DFQATT and SNEGSKA (reference sequence). The CDR3 spans 16 residues. The CDR3 sequence is CSALSVGDWRNNEQFF. The CDR3 DNA reads TGCAGTGCCTTATCCGTTGGGGACTGGAGGAACAATGAGCAGTTCTTC.

The chain carries TRBV12-3 or TRBV12-4 and TRBJ2-7; D perhaps matches TRBD1 (5 bases). The CDR3 totals 13 residues. V was shortened by 7 bases and J by 7 bases, with 17 bases between the two germline ends. The CDR3 sequence: CASKVLGVVEQYF. In DNA, the CDR3 is TGTGCCAGCAAGGTATTAGGGGTAGTTGAGCAGTACTTC.

In nucleotides, the CDR3 is TGTGCCAGCAGACAGGACAGTTACAATGAGCAGTTCTTC. This codes for CASRQDSYNEQFF. The chain combines TRBV6-2 or TRBV6-3 with TRBJ2-1; TRBD1 might be the D (6 bases). Trimming took off 6 bases at V and 4 bases at J, with 10 bases between the two ends. The CDR3 loop spans 13 amino acids. Germline loops: CDR1 MNHEY, CDR2 SVGEGT.

The chain has TRBV7-3 and TRBJ2-3; 9 nucleotides match TRBD2. CDR1 and CDR2 from the germline V gene are SGHTA and FQGTGA. V trimming: 8 bases; J trimming: 1 base; junction bases outside the gene matches: 7. This CDR3 comprises 15 residues. The CDR3 loop reads CASSRGGARTDTQYF. The CDR3, as DNA: TGTGCCAGCTCCCGCGGGGGGGCCCGCACAGATACGCAGTATTTT.

The chain links TRBV2 to TRBJ2-7; no clear D. The CDR3 totals 16 residues. Germline CDR1 SNHLY, CDR2 FYNNEI. The V gene lost 6 bases and the J gene lost 2 bases, with 20 bases spanning the gap. CDR3 sequence (DNA): TGTGCCAGCAGGGTTACCTGGGAACCTGATGCCTACGAGCAGTACTTC. Protein product: CASRVTWEPDAYEQYF. The full variable domain, in which reference TRBV2 and TRBJ2-7 provide the parts outside the CDR3, is EPEVTQTPSHQVTQMGQEVILRCVPISNHLYFYWYRQILGQKVEFLVSFYNNEISEKSEIFDDQFSVERPDGSNFTLKIRSTKLEDSAMYFCASRVTWEPDAYEQYFGPGTRLTVT.

There are a few counts of this clonotype. The chain combines TRBV9 with TRBJ2-6; 7 bases are a match to TRBD1. Looked up from germline, CDR1 is SGDLS and CDR2 is YYNGEE. V gave up 4 bases and J gave up 0 bases; unmatched junction bases: 7. The CDR3 is 17 residues long. The CDR3: CASSPQGQPSGANVLTF. In DNA, the CDR3 is TGTGCCAGCAGCCCACAGGGACAGCCCTCTGGGGCCAACGTCCTGACTTTC.

As concerns this clonotype: Germline is not matched at one junction end, which may reflect a read error. J is TRBJ2-3 and V is TRBV12-3 or TRBV12-4; 10 bases fit TRBD2. The CDR3 contains 18 residues. The CDR3 here is CARSTGTSVNGRMDTQYF. CDR3 nucleotides: TGTGCCCGCAGTACCGGGACTAGCGTGAATGGACGGATGGATACGCAGTATTTT.

This clonotype was counted only a few times. The chain combines TRBV14 with TRBJ2-1; D is ambiguous. The V gene lost 4 bases and the J gene lost 2 bases, with 15 bases spanning the gap. CDR1 and CDR2 (germline): SGHDN, FVKESK. This CDR3 spans 16 amino acids. The chain's CDR3 is CASSPGMAVTYNEQFF. CDR3 sequence (DNA): TGTGCCAGCAGCCCAGGCATGGCGGTAACCTACAATGAGCAGTTCTTC.

There are a few counts of this clonotype. V and J are TRBV9 and TRBJ2-3; D possibly corresponds to TRBD2 (6 bases). Germline loops: CDR1 SGDLS, CDR2 YYNGEE. The CDR3 has 13 amino acids. The V end was cut by 0 bases, the J end by 10 bases, with 12 bases between. The CDR3 DNA is TGTGCCAGCAGCGTAGAGTTGGGAGGCCCGCAGTATTTT. Protein product: CASSVELGGPQYF. Full variable domain (remainder filled in from reference TRBV9 and TRBJ2-3): DSGVTQTPKHLITATGQRVTLRCSPRSGDLSVYWYQQSLDQGLQFLIQYYNGEERAKGNILERFSAQQFPDLHSELNLSSLELGDSALYFCASSVELGGPQYFGPGTRLTVL.

This clonotype turned up a few times. Here the CDR3 reads CASSKADYEQYF. In DNA, the CDR3 is TGTGCCAGCAGCAAGGCGGACTACGAGCAGTACTTC. The V gene is TRBV11-3, the J gene TRBJ2-7; the D is unclear. This CDR3 has 12 amino acids. Germline V gene data show CDR1 as SGHNT and CDR2 as YENEEA. V gave up 5 bases and J gave up 3 bases, with 8 bases separating them. Filled out from reference TRBV11-3 and TRBJ2-7, the complete variable domain reads EAGVVQSPRYKIIEKKQPVAFWCNPISGHNTLYWYLQNLGQGPELLIRYENEEAVDDSQLPKDRFSAERLKGVDSTLKIQPAELGDSAVYLCASSKADYEQYFGPGTRLTVT.

The chain uses TRBV7-3 and TRBJ2-2; tentative D call: TRBD1 (5 bases). V dropped 1 base and J dropped 0 bases, with 21 bases sitting between them. Per the germline V gene, CDR1 is SGHTA and CDR2 is FQGTGA. The length of the CDR3 is 20 residues. The CDR3 nucleotides read TGTGCCAGCAGCTTAAAATTACAGGCTATAAGCGATTCGAACACCGGGGAGCTGTTTTTT. This sequence encodes CASSLKLQAISDSNTGELFF.

This sequence joins TRBV18 and TRBJ2-6; D is ambiguous. The CDR3 length is 15 residues. CDR1 is KGHSH and CDR2 is LQKENI in the germline V gene. Trimming cost V 3 bases and J 4 bases, with 10 bases left between them. CDR3 loop: CASSPSQSGANVLTF. Here the CDR3 DNA reads TGTGCCAGCTCACCGTCCCAATCCGGGGCCAACGTCCTGACTTTC.

This clonotype has only a few counts. The rearrangement uses TRBV20-1 and TRBJ2-1; no firm D call. Germline assignment: CDR1 DFQATT and CDR2 SNEGSKA (reference sequence). Between the trimmed V and J ends, which lost 0 bases and 8 bases, there was a span of 8 bases. The CDR3 has 12 residues. The CDR3 coding sequence is TGCAGTGCTAGAGATCTGGTATATGAGCAGTTCTTC. Translating it yields CSARDLVYEQFF.